This is a list of T cell receptor beta chains from one sample in a study of T cells in Graves' hyperthyroidism and ophthalmopathy. TCRdb re-analysed the multiplex PCR reads in MiXCR, keeping a single row per CDR3 protein. The data hold 650,000 to 700,000 distinct CDR3 sequences, with 17% observed a single time. Sequencing input: blood. Every receptor here comes from a man aged 45-65 years with Graves' hyperthyroidism. Both conserved end residues are part of each CDR3. A D gene is named only where the DNA matches it firmly. Clone sizes are given selectively: once, few, many, or a class where the clone is expanded.

TRBJ2-7,TRBD2,TRBV7-2,many,TGTGCCAGCAGCTTCGGGACTAGCGGGGGCTACGAGCAGTACTTC,CASSFGTSGGYEQYF
TRBJ2-1,NA,TRBV6-5,many,TGTGCCAGCAGTTACTTGGGGGCCGACTACAATGAGCAGTTCTTC,CASSYLGADYNEQFF
TRBJ2-2,NA,TRBV27,many,TGTGCCAGCAGAAGAGGGGGGGAGTTTCCGACCGGGGAGCTGTTTTTT,CASRRGGEFPTGELFF
TRBJ2-1,TRBD2,TRBV6-2/TRBV6-3,NA,TGTGCCAGCAGTTACTCGCCTAGCGGGGCCAATGAGCAGTTCTTC,CASSYSPSGANEQFF
TRBJ1-1,NA,TRBV20-1,NA,TGCAGTGCTTACAGGTCCGAGGGGACCACTGAAGCTTTCTTT,CSAYRSEGTTEAFF
TRBJ1-1,TRBD1,TRBV7-9,many,TGTGCCACCGACGTACAGGGGGCGCGGTTCACTGAAGCTTTCTTT,CATDVQGARFTEAFF
TRBJ2-5,NA,TRBV24-1,NA,TGTGCCACCAGTGCAACGCGACGCGGGTACCAAGAGACCCAGTACTTC,CATSATRRGYQETQYF
TRBJ2-1,NA,TRBV29-1,many,TGCAGCGTGGATCCGGGACACATATACAATGAGCAGTTCTTC,CSVDPGHIYNEQFF
TRBJ2-1,TRBD2,TRBV27,many,TGTGCCAGCAGACGACTAGCGGGAGGGTACAATGAGCAGTTCTTC,CASRRLAGGYNEQFF
TRBJ2-2,NA,TRBV28,many,TGTGCCAGCAACGGGGACGCTAACACCGGGGAGCTGTTTTTT,CASNGDANTGELFF
TRBJ2-2,TRBD1,TRBV19,many,TGTGCCAGTAGTACTCACAGGGGGCGGCGGACCGGGGAGCTGTTTTTT,CASSTHRGRRTGELFF
TRBJ2-3,TRBD2,TRBV30,NA,TGTGCCTGGAGTGTAGCGGGAGGCACAGATACGCAGTATTTT,CAWSVAGGTDTQYF
TRBJ2-7,NA,TRBV4-1,NA,TGCGCCAGCAGCCACCAGTTTCGGGATTCTTCCTACGAGCAGTACTTC,CASSHQFRDSSYEQYF
TRBJ2-1,NA,TRBV25-1,many,TGTGCCAGCAGTGAAGGGGACTTATCCTACAATGAGCAGTTCTTC,CASSEGDLSYNEQFF
TRBJ2-1,TRBD2,TRBV5-8,few,TGTGCCAGCAGCGGGAGACTAGCGGGAGGGAACAATGAGCAGTTCTTC,CASSGRLAGGNNEQFF
TRBJ2-1,TRBD2,TRBV11-2,few,TGTGCCAGCAGCCCTGTAGCGGGAGCGGCAAATGAGCAGTTCTTC,CASSPVAGAANEQFF
TRBJ2-1,TRBD2,TRBV5-4,NA,TGTGCCAGCAGCTTGGGGTCCAGCGGGAGCGGGCGTGAGCAGTTCTTC,CASSLGSSGSGREQFF
TRBJ2-7,TRBD1,TRBV11-2,NA,TGTGCCAGCAGCTTAGATGGCCGGAACAGGGGGCGCTTCGAGCAGTACTTC,CASSLDGRNRGRFEQYF
TRBJ2-7,NA,TRBV30,few,TGTGCCTGGAGTATAGGCAGCTCCTACGAGCAGTACTTC,CAWSIGSSYEQYF
TRBJ2-7,TRBD2,TRBV3-1,few,TGTGCCAGCAGCCCCCGCGGACTAGCGGGAGCGGAAAATCTGTACGAGCAGTACTTC,CASSPRGLAGAENLYEQYF
TRBJ2-7,NA,TRBV12-3/TRBV12-4,many,TGTGCCAGGATAAGCCAAGACAGGACGGCCTACGAGCAGTACTTC,CARISQDRTAYEQYF
TRBJ1-1,NA,TRBV30,NA,TGTGCCTGGATCCCGATTGATTCGATCAACACTGAAGCTTTCTTT,CAWIPIDSINTEAFF
TRBJ2-3,TRBD2,TRBV20-1,NA,TGCAGTGCTACCCCTCCCTCAGCGGGAGATAGCACAGATACGCAGTATTTT,CSATPPSAGDSTDTQYF
TRBJ1-2,TRBD1,TRBV28,many,TGTGCCAGCAGTCCTACGACAGGGGGCGGAAACTATGGCTACACCTTC,CASSPTTGGGNYGYTF